This TCR beta chain was sequenced for a study of blood T cell repertoires in COVID-19. Study summary: Collection of acute and convalescent COVID-19 samples took place in the United States, Italy and Spain. T cells, B-cell-depleted T cells, or PBMCs provided the cDNA or gDNA that served as material.

Per the study methods: How many nucleated cells were present was estimated from reference gene primer amplification. Measured with immunoSEQ multiplex PCR; TCRdb has only the in-frame clones, and not every one. V, J and clone size are taken as reported in that table, and D and trimming were inferred from the DNA itself. Here the sample spans under 70,000 clones, approximately 88% being singletons. The germline V gene has CDR1 LNHDA and CDR2 SQIVND (reference sequence). The CDR3 runs to 13 residues. Trimming cost V 5 bases and J 2 bases, with 10 bases left between them. Enrolment of Seattle patients took place during active infection, and they were followed longitudinally. This clone was counted a few times.

The sample was peripheral blood. The receptor's source is an older woman with COVID-19, enrolled during active disease. The rearrangement joins TRBV19 to TRBJ2-7, with a weak D call TRBD1 (5 bases). The CDR3 region is CASSDSRAYEQYF. CDR3 coding DNA: TGTGCCAGTAGTGACAGTCGGGCCTACGAGCAGTACTTC.